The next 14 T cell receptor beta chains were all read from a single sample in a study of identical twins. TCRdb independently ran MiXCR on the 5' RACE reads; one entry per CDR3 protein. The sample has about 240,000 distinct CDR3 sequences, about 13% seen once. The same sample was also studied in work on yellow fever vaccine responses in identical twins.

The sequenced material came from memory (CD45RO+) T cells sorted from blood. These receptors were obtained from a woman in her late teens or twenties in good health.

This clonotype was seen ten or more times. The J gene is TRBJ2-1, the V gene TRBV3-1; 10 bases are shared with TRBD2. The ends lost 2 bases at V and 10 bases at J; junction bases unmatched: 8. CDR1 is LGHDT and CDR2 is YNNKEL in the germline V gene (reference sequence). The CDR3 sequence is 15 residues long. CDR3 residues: CASSQTERGGLEQFF. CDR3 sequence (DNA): TGTGCCAGCAGCCAAACGGAGCGGGGGGGTCTGGAGCAGTTCTTC.

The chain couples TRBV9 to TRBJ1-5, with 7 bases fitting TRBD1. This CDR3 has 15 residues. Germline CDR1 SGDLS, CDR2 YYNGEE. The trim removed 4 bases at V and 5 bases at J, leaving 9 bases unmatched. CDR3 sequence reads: CASSPGDSDYQPQHF. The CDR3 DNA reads TGTGCCAGCAGCCCCGGGGACAGCGATTATCAGCCCCAGCATTTT.

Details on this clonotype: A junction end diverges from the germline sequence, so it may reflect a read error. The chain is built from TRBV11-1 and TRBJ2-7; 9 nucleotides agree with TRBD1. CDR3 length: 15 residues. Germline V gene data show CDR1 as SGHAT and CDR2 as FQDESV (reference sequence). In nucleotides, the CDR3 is TGTGCCAGCAGCCTAGCACCCGGGACAGGGTACGAGCAGTACTTC. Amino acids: CASSLAPGTGYEQYF.

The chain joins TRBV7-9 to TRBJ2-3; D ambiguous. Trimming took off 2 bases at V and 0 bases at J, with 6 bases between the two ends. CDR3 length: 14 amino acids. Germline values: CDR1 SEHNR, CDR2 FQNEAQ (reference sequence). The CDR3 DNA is TGTGCCAGCAGCTTACACTTGAGCACAGATACGCAGTATTTT. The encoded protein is CASSLHLSTDTQYF. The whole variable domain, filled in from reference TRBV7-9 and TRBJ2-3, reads DTGVSQNPRHKITKRGQNVTFRCDPISEHNRLYWYRQTLGQGPEFLTYFQNEAQLEKSRLLSDRFSAERPKGSFSTLEIQRTEQGDSAMYLCASSLHLSTDTQYFGPGTRLTVL.

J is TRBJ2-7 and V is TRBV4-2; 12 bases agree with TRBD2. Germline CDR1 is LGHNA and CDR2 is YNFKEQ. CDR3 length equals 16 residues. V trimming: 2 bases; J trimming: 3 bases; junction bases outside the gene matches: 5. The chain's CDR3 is CASSQSTSGSYYEQYF. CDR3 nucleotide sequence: TGTGCCAGCAGCCAATCGACTAGCGGGAGCTACTACGAGCAGTACTTC.

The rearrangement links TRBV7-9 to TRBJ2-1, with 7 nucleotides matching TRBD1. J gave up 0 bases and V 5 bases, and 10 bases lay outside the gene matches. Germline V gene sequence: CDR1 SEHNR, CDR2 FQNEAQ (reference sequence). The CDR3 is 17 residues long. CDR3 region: CASSRPRQGPSYNEQFF. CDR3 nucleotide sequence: TGTGCCAGCAGCCGCCCCAGACAGGGACCCTCCTACAATGAGCAGTTCTTC.

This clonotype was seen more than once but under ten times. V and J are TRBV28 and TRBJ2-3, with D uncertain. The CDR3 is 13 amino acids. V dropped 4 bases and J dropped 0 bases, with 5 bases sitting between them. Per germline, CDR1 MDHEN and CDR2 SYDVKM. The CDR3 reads CASSSASTDTQYF. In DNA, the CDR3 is TGTGCCAGCAGTTCCGCGAGCACAGATACGCAGTATTTT. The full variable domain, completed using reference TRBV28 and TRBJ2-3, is DVKVTQSSRYLVKRTGEKVFLECVQDMDHENMFWYRQDPGLGLRLIYFSYDVKMKEKGDIPEGYSVSREKKERFSLILESASTNQTSMYLCASSSASTDTQYFGPGTRLTVL.

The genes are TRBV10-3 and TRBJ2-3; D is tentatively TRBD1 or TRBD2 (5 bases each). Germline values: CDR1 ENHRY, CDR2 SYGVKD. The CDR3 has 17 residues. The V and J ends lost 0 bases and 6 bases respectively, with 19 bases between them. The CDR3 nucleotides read TGTGCCATCAGTGAGTCGTCACGGGGCGGGCGTGAGGATACGCAGTATTTT. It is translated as CAISESSRGGREDTQYF.

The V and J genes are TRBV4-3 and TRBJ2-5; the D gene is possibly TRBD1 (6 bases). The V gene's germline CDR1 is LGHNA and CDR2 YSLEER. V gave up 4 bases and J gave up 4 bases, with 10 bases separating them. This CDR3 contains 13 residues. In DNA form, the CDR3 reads TGCGCCAGCAGCCCAAAAGGGGGAGAGACCCAGTACTTC. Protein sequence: CASSPKGGETQYF.

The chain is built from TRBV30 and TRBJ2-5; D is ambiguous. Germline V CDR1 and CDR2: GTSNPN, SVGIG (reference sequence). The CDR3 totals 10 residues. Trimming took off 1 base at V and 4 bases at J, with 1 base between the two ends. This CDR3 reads CAWSAETQYF. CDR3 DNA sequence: TGTGCCTGGAGTGCAGAGACCCAGTACTTC.

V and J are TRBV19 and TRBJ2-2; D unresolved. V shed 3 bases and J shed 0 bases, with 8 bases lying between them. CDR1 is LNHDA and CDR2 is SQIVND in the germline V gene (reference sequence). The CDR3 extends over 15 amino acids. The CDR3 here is CASSIRTTNTGELFF. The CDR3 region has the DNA TGTGCCAGTAGTATTCGAACAACGAACACCGGGGAGCTGTTTTTT.

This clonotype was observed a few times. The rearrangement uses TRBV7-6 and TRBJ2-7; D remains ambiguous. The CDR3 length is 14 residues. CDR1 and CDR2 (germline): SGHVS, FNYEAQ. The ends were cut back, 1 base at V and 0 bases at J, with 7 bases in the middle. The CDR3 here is CASSLGGNSYEQYF. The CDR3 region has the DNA TGTGCCAGCAGCTTAGGAGGCAACTCCTACGAGCAGTACTTC. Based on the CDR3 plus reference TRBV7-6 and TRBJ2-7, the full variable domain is GAGVSQSPRYKVTKRGQDVALRCDPISGHVSLYWYRQALGQGPEFLTYFNYEAQQDKSGLPNDRFSAERPEGSISTLTIQRTEQRDSAMYRCASSLGGNSYEQYFGPGTRLTVT.

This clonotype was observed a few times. This chain's CDR3 is CASIRGGSGANVLTF. The DNA for the CDR3 is TGTGCCAGCATAAGGGGGGGCTCTGGGGCCAACGTCCTGACTTTC. The J gene is TRBJ2-6, the V gene TRBV7-9, with D possibly TRBD2 on 7 matching bases. Germline V gene lookup returns CDR1 SEHNR and CDR2 FQNEAQ (reference sequence). This CDR3 region has 15 residues. V was cut by 7 bases and J by 0 bases, with 10 bases left in between.

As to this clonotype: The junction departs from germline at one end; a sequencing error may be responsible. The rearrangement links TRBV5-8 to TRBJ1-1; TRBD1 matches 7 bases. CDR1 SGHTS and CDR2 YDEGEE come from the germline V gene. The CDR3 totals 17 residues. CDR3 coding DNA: TGTGCCAGCAGCTTGGCCGGCGCAGGGGGATGGAACGCTGAAGCTTTCTTT. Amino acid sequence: CASSLAGAGGWNAEAFF.